This T cell receptor beta chain was retrieved from a study of cytomegalovirus exposure and HLA in healthy donors (dated by TCRdb to between 2016 and 2019). Background for the entire study: In an earlier analysis of some 610 of the donors, around 300 Gb of sequence data and 100 million or so unique TCR beta sequences from some 170 million T cells were reported. The study profiled the T cell repertoires of around 700 subjects by immunosequencing and related them to cytomegalovirus serostatus. Across around 400 genotyped donors of the cohort, an average of about 240,000 unique TCR beta nucleotide sequences per donor were sequenced, and roughly 20% of those sequences were non-productive. Every discovery cohort repertoire had been produced on one sequencing platform. Class I and class II HLA loci were covered by the typing at four-digit resolution. The later analysis used no new phenotypic data to find candidate immune exposures, relying instead on TCR beta sequences and their occurrence across donors. The study aimed to test whether cataloging public T cell receptors could reveal signatures of past pathogen exposure. A later analysis re-analyzed previously published TCR beta repertoires from about 600 donors and added high-resolution HLA genotyping to study TCR occurrence patterns. An earlier analysis of some 500 of the donors used high-throughput TCR beta sequencing to judge whether each TCR beta V gene segment behaved as functional or pseudogenic. Donor age, sex, ethnicity and CMV serostatus were collected together with the repertoire data. Around 320 gigabases of sequencing data and 80 million or so unique TCR sequences were included in an early release covering 550 to 800 HLA-typed donors. The study combined high-throughput TCR immunosequencing, statistical association of individual TCRs with disease status, and machine learning to predict cytomegalovirus infection status. In addition to the first cohort of roughly 700 subjects, a separate validation cohort of 120 different subjects was used. Of the 300 to 450 genotyped donors, over 65% fell in the genetic ancestry cluster associated with self-reported Caucasian donors. Typing coverage differed by locus: A, B, C, DRB1 and DQB1 were typed in roughly 620-640 donors, DQA1 in 500 to 550, DPA1 in nearly 610, and DPB1 in just under 480. Four or five DR-DQ haplotypes were treated as single units for association and clustering because of strong linkage in the cohort. A later genetic analysis used genome-wide SNP genotypes for about 65% of the roughly 670 donors, treating that subset as a discovery cohort. The paper's findings and limits, for the study overall: The classifier was reported to diagnose cytomegalovirus status with high specificity and sensitivity in both the original cohort and the validation cohort. Immune exposure information for the cohort was limited to CMV serostatus. While some public TCRs were present in many individuals, most TCR sequences turned up only very rarely across donors. Most CMV-associated TCR beta chains appeared to be HLA-restricted in a later analysis, and the HLA associations seemed to be driven largely by CMV exposure. In vitro tests confirmed that a few of the cytomegalovirus-associated TCR beta chains recognize cytomegalovirus antigens. In a later genetic analysis, fewer N-insertions in productive TCRs were reported among donors in an Asian-associated ancestry cluster than the roughly 640-donor mean. Broadly in line with IMGT annotations, most TCR beta V segments showed up in productive rearrangements about 90% or about 30% of the time in an earlier analysis of several hundred of the donors. When HLA alleles, especially DR and DQ, strongly co-occurred, TCR associations were difficult to assign to individual alleles. A later genetic analysis associated a missense DCLRE1C variant with V-gene and J-gene trimming of TCR beta chains, and an independent cohort replicated the association. Some IMGT-functional V segments, including TRBV6-2 and TRBV6-3, could not be told apart with the 87-base-pair reads, so those segments were excluded. The presence/absence analyses assumed that sequencing depth was roughly uniform across donors, and that assumption may not be true. HLA typing was unavailable for some donors at each locus, so association tests used only the typed subset. The earlier analysis of approximately 590 of the donors excluded about 16 rarely observed V segments, including chromosome 9 orphons, because counts were too low. A later analysis found that TCR association rates varied across HLA loci, with DRB1 alleles showing the most associated TCRs and HLA-C alleles the fewest. The cohort was sequenced for TCR beta chains only, and without alpha or paired-chain data the features that could be detected were limited. A cluster of highly shared sequence variants was judged likely to be a technical artifact of the sequencing pipeline. According to a later analysis, parvovirus B19, influenza, CMV and Epstein-Barr virus appeared linked to several top co-occurrence clusters. The authors suggested that the approach could potentially be extended to other disease states and immunological phenotypes. A later analysis associated about 18,000 TCR beta sequences with specific HLA alleles at a false discovery rate of 0.05. A further reported finding was that TCR beta sequences accurately predicted the HLA-A and HLA-B alleles for most subjects in the first cohort. Correlated functional status among segregating V segments might be attributable to linkage disequilibrium, but an unknown experimental factor could not be ruled out. The study gave a list of over 150 TCR beta chains associated with cytomegalovirus. Compared with equally common non-associated chains, HLA-associated TCR beta chains in a later analysis were more clonally expanded and had lower generation probabilities.

As regards this clone: Its antigen is currently not known. No qualities accompany the bases; no much larger clone lies one base away.

The cohort comprised fewer than 700 healthy bone marrow donors. At the time of sampling, all cohort members were nominally healthy, though unrecorded immune exposures were likely present. The donor tested CMV seropositive and was one of the 289 seropositive cohort members. Every donor gave a peripheral blood sample, and the peripheral blood mononuclear cells from that sample were used for TCR beta sequencing. The Qiagen DNeasy Blood Extraction Kit was used to extract genomic DNA from the blood cell samples. To prepare the library, the immunoSEQ multiplex PCR assay was applied. A mixture of 60 forward primers for TCR Vbeta segments and 13 reverse primers for TCR Jbeta segments was used in the multiplex PCR. Amplification of the CDR3 region of rearranged TCR beta genes was performed with a multiplex PCR assay on genomic DNA. The amplified TCR beta libraries were sequenced on the Illumina HiSeq System as 87-base-pair reads. The source study handled its data this way. In a later analysis, tens of millions of unique TCR beta chains were counted across the 650 to 750 repertoires, and roughly 10 million of these chains were shared by at least two donors. Raw reads were error-corrected and collapsed into unique sequences with a nearest-neighbor algorithm that merged closely related sequences to remove PCR and sequencing errors. V, D and J gene segments were assigned by aligning CDR3 sequences to IMGT reference sequences. For a sequence to be retained, at least a six-nucleotide match to both a V gene segment and a J gene segment was required. Rearrangements were classified as productive when the CDR3 lacked stop codons and remained in frame with V and J, and all other rearrangements were classified as non-productive. Following IMGT convention, CDR3 was defined as the stretch from the second conserved V-encoded cysteine up to the conserved J-encoded phenylalanine. The earlier analysis of 587 of the donors excluded sequences that lacked an unambiguous match to a single V gene segment. In an earlier analysis of 450 to 750 of the donors, a V segment was called functional when productive rearrangements were above 56.7%, and segregating when the standard deviation between donors exceeded 5%. A statistical classification framework was built for diagnosing cytomegalovirus status from the catalog of TCR beta chain sequences. A later analysis assigned V and J genes by comparing TCR nucleotide sequences with IMGT/GENE-DB human TR gene sequences. A later analysis assigned CDR3 sequences and most-parsimonious VDJ recombination scenarios with the TCRdist pipeline. In a later analysis, every TCR beta chain was defined by the combination of its CDR3 amino acid sequence and its V-gene family, and reads without a unique V-gene family were dropped. To address suspected cross-contamination and a sequencing artifact, a later analysis removed approximately 590 highly shared, low-generation-probability nucleotide sequences. A later analysis calculated a clonal expansion index for each public chain from normalized within-repertoire ranks of inferred template counts. In a later analysis, generation probabilities were computed using a VDJ recombination model fitted to out-of-frame rearrangements, and the results were checked against IGoR. In a later analysis, TCR-TCR, TCR-HLA and TCR-CMV co-occurrence was scored with hypergeometric tests, and a repertoire-size bias correction was applied to TCR pairs. To estimate false discovery rates, a later analysis permuted the HLA or CMV assignments 20 times. In a later analysis, co-occurring TCRs were grouped using DBSCAN, with TCRdist sequence similarity added in when clustering inside HLA-allele-positive subsets. Repertoires with fewer than 30,000 or more than 120,000 public chains, plus five repertoires with anomalous nucleotide sharing, were excluded from co-occurrence clustering. TCRdb stores this immuneACCESS table with in-frame sequences only. Part of the clones is absent; in the studies checked, under half of the shortfall reflects unresolved V genes, and no reason is known for the rest. V, J and clone size are taken as reported in that table, and D and trimming were inferred from the DNA itself. In all, the sample holds about 76,000 clones, and roughly 73% of those were seen once. Roughly 2.6% of the sample lies in the top ten.

V drops 6 bases and J drops 1 base, leaving 7 bases in between. Reading from cysteine to phenylalanine, the CDR3 counts 11 amino acids. Only the CDR3 portion is preserved as DNA: 33 bases, with reading frame beginning at the first base. The CDR1 and CDR2 encoded by the germline V gene (reference sequence) are GTSNPN and SVGIG. Sequenced sample: PBMCs. Rearrangement joined TRBV30 to TRBJ2-7; the best D guess is TRBD1, with 6 bases matching. This TCR derives from a male donor in good health and CMV-seropositive. The CDR3 has the sequence CACTGSYEQYF. The DNA is TGTGCCTGCACAGGGTCCTACGAGCAGTACTTC.